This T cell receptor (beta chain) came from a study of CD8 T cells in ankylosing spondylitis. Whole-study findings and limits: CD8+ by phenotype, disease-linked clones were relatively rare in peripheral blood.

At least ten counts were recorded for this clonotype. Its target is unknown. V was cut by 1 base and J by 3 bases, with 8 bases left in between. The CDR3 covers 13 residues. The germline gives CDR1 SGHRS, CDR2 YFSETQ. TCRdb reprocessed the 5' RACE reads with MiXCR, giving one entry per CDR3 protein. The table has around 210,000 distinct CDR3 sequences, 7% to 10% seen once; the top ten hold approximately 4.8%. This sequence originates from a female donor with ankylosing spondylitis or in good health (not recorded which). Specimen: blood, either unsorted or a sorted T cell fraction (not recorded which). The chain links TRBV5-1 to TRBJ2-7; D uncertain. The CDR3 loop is CASSLKVDYEQYF. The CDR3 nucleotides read TGCGCCAGCAGCTTGAAGGTGGACTACGAGCAGTACTTC. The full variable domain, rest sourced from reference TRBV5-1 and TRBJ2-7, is KAGVTQTPRYLIKTRGQQVTLSCSPISGHRSVSWYQQTPGQGLQFLFEYFSETQRNKGNFPGRFSGRQFSNSRSEMNVSTLELGDSALYLCASSLKVDYEQYFGPGTRLTVT.